A selection of T cell receptor beta chains follows, all from one sample in a study of CD8+ T cells in alopecia areata. Repertoires were generated with immunoSEQ multiplex PCR, while TCRdb's copy carries only in-frame clones and drops some. The data show 150,000 to 200,000 clones, with around 60% seen just once and approximately 14% held by the top ten. Here the sequenced sample was CD4+ T cells sorted from blood, taken at week 24, from a patient treated with tofacitinib. The receptors derive from a human donor with alopecia areata. CDR3s include the opening cysteine and the closing phenylalanine or tryptophan. D genes are given only for firm matches. Not every row has a clone size; where given, it reads once, few, many or a size class.

V,J,D,size,CDR3,DNA
TRBV23-1,TRBJ2-3,-,-,CASSRLRFGGLGDTQYF,TGCGCCAGCAGTCGCCTGAGGTTTGGGGGGCTCGGAGATACGCAGTATTTT
TRBV5-1,TRBJ1-1,-,few,CATKEYLNTEAFF,TGCGCCACTAAGGAGTACCTGAACACTGAAGCTTTCTTT
TRBV27,TRBJ1-2,TRBD1,-,CASSTLDRAMYGYTF,TGTGCCAGCAGTACGCTGGACAGGGCGATGTATGGCTACACCTTC
TRBV30,TRBJ2-2,-,few,CAWGPGLNTGELFF,TGTGCCTGGGGGCCGGGTCTCAACACCGGGGAGCTGTTTTTT
TRBV10-3,TRBJ1-2,-,-,CAISEGGRSIDGYTF,TGTGCCATCAGTGAAGGGGGAAGGAGTATTGATGGCTACACCTTC
TRBV29-1,TRBJ1-1,-,-,CSVARRGETEAFF,TGCAGCGTGGCCCGTCGTGGGGAGACTGAAGCTTTCTTT
TRBV18,TRBJ1-1,-,few,CASSPNTEAFF,TGTGCCAGCTCACCAAACACTGAAGCTTTCTTT
TRBV11-1,TRBJ1-2,-,-,CASSLEGFGYGYTF,TGTGCCAGCAGCTTAGAAGGATTTGGGTATGGCTACACCTTC
TRBV7-8,TRBJ2-2,TRBD2,-,CASSLLRGGLGELFF,TGTGCCAGCAGCTTACTGCGGGGGGGCTTAGGGGAGCTGTTTTTT
TRBV30,TRBJ2-7,TRBD1,-,CAWSGGTGSYEQYF,TGTGCCTGGAGTGGCGGGACAGGTTCGTACGAGCAGTACTTC
TRBV30,TRBJ1-4,-,once,CAWSVQSREKLFF,TGTGCCTGGAGTGTACAGAGCCGCGAAAAACTGTTTTTT
TRBV5-1,TRBJ1-2,-,few,CASSWSRQPNYGYTF,TGCGCCAGCAGCTGGAGTCGGCAACCTAACTATGGCTACACCTTC
TRBV29-1,TRBJ2-3,TRBD1,-,CSVRQGSDTQYF,TGCAGCGTCAGACAGGGGTCAGATACGCAGTATTTT
TRBV7-9,TRBJ2-3,-,-,CASSLVSGLSTDTQYF,TGTGCCAGCAGCTTAGTTTCCGGGCTTAGCACAGATACGCAGTATTTT
TRBV2,TRBJ2-5,-,-,CASSSDTAETQYF,TGTGCCAGCAGCTCCGACACTGCGGAGACCCAGTACTTC
TRBV29-1,TRBJ1-4,-,few,CSVKQGSNEKLFF,TGCAGCGTTAAGCAGGGGTCAAATGAAAAACTGTTTTTT
TRBV6-1,TRBJ1-4,-,-,CASSDFGSGNEKLFF,TGTGCCAGCAGTGATTTCGGCAGTGGGAATGAAAAACTGTTTTTT
TRBV7-9,TRBJ1-2,-,-,CASSSLLTSVTYGYTF,TGTGCCAGCAGCTCCCTTTTGACCTCAGTAACCTATGGCTACACCTTC
TRBV11-2,TRBJ2-5,-,-,CASTFDRETQYF,TGTGCCAGCACCTTCGACAGGGAGACCCAGTACTTC
TRBV7-2,TRBJ1-4,-,few,CASSPGRGEKLFF,TGTGCCAGCAGCCCCGGACGCGGTGAAAAACTGTTTTTT
TRBV11-3,TRBJ2-7,TRBD1,once,CASSTAGQGIYEQYF,TGTGCCAGCAGCACCGCGGGACAGGGGATTTACGAGCAGTACTTC
TRBV30,TRBJ1-4,-,-,CAWSYRGEKLFF,TGTGCCTGGAGTTATCGGGGTGAAAAACTGTTTTTT
TRBV19,TRBJ2-7,TRBD1,once,CASSTRDRNSPYEQYF,TGTGCCAGTAGTACACGGGACAGGAACTCACCCTACGAGCAGTACTTC